This passage covers 30 T cell receptor beta chains from one sample sequenced in a study of OX40 agonist ivuxolimab in advanced cancers. The library was prepared using the immunoSEQ multiplex PCR assay. This is the immuneACCESS table as TCRdb keeps it, with only in-frame sequences that have V and J called. A part of the clones is gone; compared with another copy, unresolved V genes explain less than half, and the rest is unexplained. Here the sample has around 56,000 clones; about 79% occur a single time. The top ten clones comprise more than 1.4% of the sample. The specimen comprised CD4+ or CD8+ T cells sorted from blood, sampled in a trial of the OX40 agonist ivuxolimab. Receptors originate from an adult with an advanced solid tumor such as melanoma, head and neck, liver or kidney cancer.

J is TRBJ1-1 and V is TRBV28, with D unresolved. Trimming removed 4 bases from V and 4 bases from J, with 13 bases in between. Germline assignment: CDR1 MDHEN and CDR2 SYDVKM. CDR3 length: 14 residues. CDR3 sequence (DNA): TGTGCCAGCAGTTCCACTAGAAGGGTCACTGAAGCTTTCTTT. This gives the protein CASSSTRRVTEAFF.

This chain links TRBV2 with TRBJ2-7, with 7 bases lining up with TRBD1. There are 14 residues in the CDR3. Germline values: CDR1 SNHLY, CDR2 FYNNEI. J gave up 6 bases and V 6 bases, and 11 bases lay outside the gene matches. This chain's CDR3 is CASRAGTEASEQYF. CDR3 DNA sequence: TGTGCCAGCAGGGCCGGGACAGAAGCTTCCGAGCAGTACTTC.

This clone was observed a handful of times. The genes are TRBV5-4 and TRBJ2-6; no firm D call. Germline values: CDR1 SGHNT, CDR2 YYREEE (reference sequence). CDR3 size: 15 residues. The V end lost 4 bases, the J end lost 2 bases, and 10 bases lay between the germline ends. CDR3: CASSRPLTGANVLTF. In DNA, the CDR3 is TGTGCCAGCAGCCGACCCCTTACTGGGGCCAACGTCCTGACTTTC.

This clone was detected once. The genes are TRBV5-4 and TRBJ2-1; perhaps TRBD2 as D (6 bases). The CDR3 is made up of 13 amino acids. The V gene's germline CDR1 is SGHNT and CDR2 YYREEE (reference sequence). Trimming took 0 bases from V and 8 from J, leaving 9 bases between them. CDR3 sequence: CASSLDRRDEQFF. Written as DNA, the CDR3 is TGTGCCAGCAGCTTGGACAGGAGGGATGAGCAGTTCTTC.

This clone showed up just once. The genes are TRBV4-2 and TRBJ2-4; D possibly uses TRBD1 or TRBD2 (5 bases each). V dropped 1 base and J dropped 0 bases, with 13 bases sitting between them. This CDR3 has 17 residues. The germline CDR1 and CDR2 sequences are LGHNA and YNFKEQ. CDR3 loop: CASSQARGREAKNIQYF. The CDR3 coding sequence is TGTGCCAGCAGCCAAGCACGGGGACGAGAAGCCAAAAACATTCAGTACTTC.

This rearrangement joins TRBV2 to TRBJ2-7; tentatively, D is TRBD1 (6 bases). The CDR3 has 13 residues. Trimming took 6 bases from V and 6 from J, leaving 15 bases between them. From germline, CDR1 is SNHLY and CDR2 FYNNEI. The CDR3 nucleotides are TGTGCCAGCAGAGAGGGTCGGACAGCCGAGCAGTACTTC. Amino acids: CASREGRTAEQYF.

This clone was seen a single time. The rearrangement links TRBV5-5 to TRBJ2-3, with 11 bases lining up with TRBD2. Germline lookup yields CDR1 SGHKS and CDR2 YYEKEE (reference sequence). V was clipped by 1 base and J by 4 bases; unmatched bases: 5. CDR3 size: 16 residues. CDR3 in amino acids: CASSLSSGRSADTQYF. CDR3 bases: TGTGCCAGCAGCTTGTCTAGCGGGAGGTCGGCAGATACGCAGTATTTT.

The chain has TRBV28 and TRBJ2-5; TRBD1 is a possible D gene (6 bases). CDR3 length equals 13 residues. The V end was cut by 1 base, the J end by 5 bases, with 8 bases between. CDR1 and CDR2 (germline): MDHEN, SYDVKM. This CDR3 reads CASSLSGVETQYF. DNA for the CDR3: TGTGCCAGCAGTTTATCAGGGGTGGAGACCCAGTACTTC.

The sample holds one count of this clone. The rearrangement uses TRBV7-2 and TRBJ2-7; D may match TRBD1 or TRBD2 (5 bases each). Germline loops: CDR1 SGHTA, CDR2 FQGNSA. CDR3 length equals 17 residues. V was cut by 5 bases and J by 1 base, with 21 bases left in between. CDR3 in amino acids: CASSRGTATTGSYEQYF. The CDR3 coding sequence is TGTGCCAGCAGCCGAGGGACGGCGACAACGGGGTCCTACGAGCAGTACTTC.

The chain has TRBV29-1 and TRBJ2-5, with 10 bases lining up with TRBD1. CDR3 size: 14 residues. J gave up 4 bases and V 7 bases, and 9 bases lay outside the gene matches. The germline V gene encodes CDR1 SQVTM and CDR2 ANQGSEA. The CDR3, as DNA: TGCAGCGCTAAGGACAGGGGGAATCGAGAGACCCAGTACTTC. Protein: CSAKDRGNRETQYF.

V is TRBV30 and J is TRBJ2-6, with D possibly being TRBD1 (5 bases). This CDR3 spans 14 amino acids. The germline CDR1 and CDR2 sequences are GTSNPN and SVGIG (reference sequence). Trimming took off 4 bases at V and 0 bases at J, with 7 bases between the two ends. CDR3 amino acids: CAWNRLSGANVLTF. The CDR3 coding sequence is TGTGCCTGGAACAGGCTCTCTGGGGCCAACGTCCTGACTTTC.

The chain uses TRBV15 and TRBJ2-7, with D possibly TRBD2 on 5 matching bases. CDR1 is LNHNV, CDR2 YYDKDF, per germline (reference sequence). V was pared by 0 bases and J by 2 bases, with 20 bases between. The CDR3 totals 18 residues. CDR3 in amino acids: CATSRDDRGLPATYEQYF. Written as DNA, the CDR3 is TGTGCCACCAGCAGAGATGATAGAGGACTTCCAGCAACCTACGAGCAGTACTTC. The variable domain in full, completed from reference TRBV15 and TRBJ2-7, reads DAMVIQNPRYQVTQFGKPVTLSCSQTLNHNVMYWYQQKSSQAPKLLFHYYDKDFNNEADTPDNFQSRRPNTSFCFLDIRSPGLGDTAMYLCATSRDDRGLPATYEQYFGPGTRLTVT.

V and J are TRBV5-6 and TRBJ2-7; D is possibly TRBD2 (5 bases). This CDR3 contains 15 residues. Germline V gene sequence: CDR1 SGHDT, CDR2 YYEEEE. Trimming cost V 4 bases and J 6 bases, with 20 bases left between them. As DNA, the CDR3 is TGTGCCAGCAGCCCCTCGCCGAGGGAGACCTCCGAGCAGTACTTC. It encodes CASSPSPRETSEQYF.

The chain couples TRBV5-3 to TRBJ2-1; 7 bases match TRBD2. TRBV5-3 is recorded as an ORF, its role being uncertain. This CDR3 contains 15 residues. The ends lost 0 bases at V and 7 bases at J; junction bases unmatched: 7. The DNA of the CDR3 is TGTGCCAGAAGCTTGGCGGCTAGCGGTTCGAATGAGCAGTTCTTC. This translates into CARSLAASGSNEQFF.

V gene TRBV5-1 combines with J gene TRBJ2-6; D unresolved. This CDR3 contains 16 residues. Trimming cost V 0 bases and J 0 bases, with 7 bases left between them. CDR1 is SGHRS and CDR2 is YFSETQ in the germline V gene. The CDR3 nucleotides are TGCGCCAGCAGCTTGGTCGGCAGCTCTGGGGCCAACGTCCTGACTTTC. Protein sequence: CASSLVGSSGANVLTF.

The chain links TRBV27 to TRBJ1-2; weak D call: TRBD1 (5 bases). Germline V gene sequence: CDR1 MNHEY, CDR2 SMNVEV (reference sequence). The ends were cut back, 2 bases at V and 5 bases at J, with 12 bases in the middle. The CDR3 is 14 residues long. The CDR3 loop is CASSLAGSTYGYTF. CDR3 nucleotide sequence: TGTGCCAGCAGTTTAGCAGGGTCAACTTATGGCTACACCTTC.

The chain employs TRBV7-6 and TRBJ2-5; D perhaps matches TRBD1 (6 bases). The CDR3 is made up of 13 amino acids. V was pared by 5 bases and J by 4 bases, with 11 bases between. Looked up from germline, CDR1 is SGHVS and CDR2 is FNYEAQ. The CDR3 spells CASSPQDRETQYF. The CDR3 DNA follows: TGTGCCAGCAGCCCCCAGGACAGAGAGACCCAGTACTTC.

The gene calls are TRBV6-5 and TRBJ2-7; 8 bases match TRBD1. The CDR3 runs to 15 residues. V dropped 5 bases and J dropped 5; count of bases not matched to a gene: 11. Germline lookup yields CDR1 MNHEY and CDR2 SVGAGI. This CDR3 reads CASSRTRGQGDEQYF. Here the CDR3 DNA reads TGTGCCAGCAGTCGGACCCGTGGACAGGGAGACGAGCAGTACTTC.

The chain couples TRBV19 to TRBJ2-3; TRBD1 is a possible D gene (5 bases). The V end was cut by 5 bases, the J end by 6 bases, with 15 bases between. Germline V gene data show CDR1 as LNHDA and CDR2 as SQIVND (reference sequence). The CDR3 is 14 amino acids. CDR3 residues: CASSFTPAGDTQYF. CDR3 coding DNA: TGTGCCAGTAGTTTTACCCCGGCAGGGGATACGCAGTATTTT.

This clone was picked up a small number of times. The rearrangement joins TRBV5-1 to TRBJ1-2; D is uncertain. This CDR3 is built from 13 residues. The germline V and J ends were trimmed by 4 bases and 8 bases, with 15 bases remaining between them. Germline V lookup: CDR1 SGHRS, CDR2 YFSETQ. In DNA, the CDR3 is TGCGCCAGCAGCCCGGACCCCAGCACGGGCTACACCTTC. Amino acids: CASSPDPSTGYTF.

V and J are TRBV2 and TRBJ2-1; 9 bases are a match to TRBD1. In germline, CDR1 is SNHLY, CDR2 FYNNEI. J lost 2 bases, V lost 5 bases, and 4 bases had no gene match. The CDR3 has 15 residues. Here the CDR3 DNA reads TGTGCCAGCAGTCGGACAGGGGACCCCTACAATGAGCAGTTCTTC. Encoded protein: CASSRTGDPYNEQFF.

The chain uses TRBV4-3 and TRBJ1-1, with D perhaps matching TRBD1 (6 bases). This CDR3 is built from 14 residues. Trimming removed 1 base at V and 4 bases at J, with 10 bases between. CDR1 and CDR2 from the germline V gene are LGHNA and YSLEER. For the CDR3, the DNA is TGCGCCAGCAGCCAAGCACAGGGCTCCACTGAAGCTTTCTTT. Translated: CASSQAQGSTEAFF.

V and J are TRBV18 and TRBJ2-5; TRBD1 aligns across 7 bases. V shed 5 bases and J 2 bases; nucleotides not matched to a gene: 2. Germline CDR1 and CDR2: KGHSH and LQKENI. CDR3 length: 13 amino acids. The CDR3 DNA reads TGTGCCAGCTCATGGGGACAGCAAGAGACCCAGTACTTC. Amino acids: CASSWGQQETQYF.

The chain's CDR3 is CAWSVGGLAGGQDTQYF. CDR3 nucleotide sequence: TGTGCCTGGAGTGTGGGAGGCCTAGCGGGGGGGCAGGATACGCAGTATTTT. The J gene is TRBJ2-3, the V gene TRBV30; 12 bases are a match to TRBD2. Germline V lookup: CDR1 GTSNPN, CDR2 SVGIG (reference sequence). J lost 6 bases, V lost 0 bases, and 10 bases had no gene match. The CDR3 is 17 residues long.

This sequence joins TRBV6-6 and TRBJ1-2; 8 positions agree with TRBD1. Germline V gives CDR1 MNHNY, CDR2 SVGAGI (reference sequence). This CDR3 has 13 residues. V was pared by 5 bases and J by 5 bases, with 4 bases of the junction left unmatched. In DNA, the CDR3 is TGTGCCAGCAGTGGAACAGGGGGTTATGGCTACACCTTC. This translates into CASSGTGGYGYTF.

The chain couples TRBV2 to TRBJ1-2, with 7 bases lining up with TRBD1. Germline V gene sequence: CDR1 SNHLY, CDR2 FYNNEI. The CDR3 totals 12 residues. The V and J ends lost 8 bases and 4 bases, in that order; junction bases with no gene match: 4. The CDR3 region is CASEPGGYGYTF. The CDR3 DNA follows: TGTGCCAGCGAACCAGGGGGCTATGGCTACACCTTC.

This chain joins TRBV7-8 and TRBJ1-1; 11 nucleotides match TRBD1. The CDR3 extends over 16 amino acids. Looked up from germline, CDR1 is SGHVS and CDR2 is FQNEAQ. The V gene end was trimmed by 2 bases and the J gene end by 4 bases; junction bases not matched to a gene: 6. The CDR3 DNA reads as TGTGCCAGCAGCTTACGAGGGGGACAGGGGGGCACTGAAGCTTTCTTT. It yields the protein CASSLRGGQGGTEAFF.

The V gene is TRBV6-1, the J gene TRBJ2-7, with TRBD2 matching 11 bases. This CDR3 has 15 amino acids. V shed 7 bases, J shed 7 bases, and the junction held 12 bases outside the gene matches. Germline CDR1 MNHNS, CDR2 SASEGT. The DNA for the CDR3 is TGTGCCAGCAAAGGTCAGGGGGTAGCGGGAGGGGAGCAGTACTTC. Protein: CASKGQGVAGGEQYF.

The rearrangement links TRBV28 to TRBJ2-1, with D possibly being TRBD1 (5 bases). V gave up 5 bases and J gave up 6 bases, with 14 bases separating them. This CDR3 is 14 amino acids long. Germline CDR1 is MDHEN and CDR2 is SYDVKM. CDR3 in DNA: TGTGCCAGCAGTGCGACCGACAGAGTCAATGAGCAGTTCTTC. The encoded protein is CASSATDRVNEQFF.

This chain joins TRBV11-3 and TRBJ1-2, with TRBD1 as a possible D gene (6 bases). Trimming removed 0 bases at V and 4 bases at J, with 18 bases between. The length of the CDR3 is 17 residues. In germline, CDR1 is SGHNT, CDR2 YENEEA. CDR3 region: CASSLDPQGRGAYGYTF. CDR3 bases: TGTGCCAGCAGCTTAGATCCCCAGGGCAGGGGTGCCTATGGCTACACCTTC.